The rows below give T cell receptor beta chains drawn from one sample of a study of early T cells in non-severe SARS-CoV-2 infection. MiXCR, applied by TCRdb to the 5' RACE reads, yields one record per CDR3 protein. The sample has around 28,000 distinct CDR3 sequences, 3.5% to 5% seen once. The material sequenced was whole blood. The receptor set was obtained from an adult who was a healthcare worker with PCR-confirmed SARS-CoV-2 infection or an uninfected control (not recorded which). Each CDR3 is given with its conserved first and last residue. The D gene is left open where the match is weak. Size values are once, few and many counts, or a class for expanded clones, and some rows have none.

CASSRLGANTGELFF | TGTGCCAGCAGCCGCTTAGGGGCGAACACCGGGGAGCTGTTTTTT | . | TRBJ2-2 | TRBV27 | many
CASSLGSRGRLYTEAFF | TGTGCCAGCAGTTTAGGATCCAGGGGGCGGTTGTACACTGAAGCTTTCTTT | TRBD1 | TRBJ1-1 | TRBV27 | few
CASSGRGLAGSTDTQYF | TGTGCCAGCAGTGGGCGCGGACTAGCGGGAAGCACAGATACGCAGTATTTT | TRBD2 | TRBJ2-3 | TRBV2 | many
CASSKLRKSGANVLTF | TGTGCCAGCAGCAAATTACGGAAGTCTGGGGCCAACGTCCTGACTTTC | . | TRBJ2-6 | TRBV21-1 | many
CASSLGRGSSDEEQFF | TGTGCCAGCAGCTTAGGTAGGGGGTCTTCAGACGAGGAGCAGTTCTTC | . | TRBJ2-1 | TRBV7-2 | few
CASSRGGLQLAEDYEQYF | TGTGCCAGCAGCAGAGGGGGTCTACAACTAGCGGAAGACTACGAGCAGTACTTC | TRBD2 | TRBJ2-7 | TRBV7-2 | many
CASSYSQSSGYEQYF | TGTGCCAGCAGTTACTCACAGAGTTCGGGCTACGAGCAGTACTTC | . | TRBJ2-7 | TRBV6-5 | many
CASSIGLAGGGETQYF | TGCGCCAGCAGCATAGGACTAGCGGGAGGTGGAGAGACCCAGTACTTC | TRBD2 | TRBJ2-5 | TRBV5-1 | many
CSADRGGLYAFF | TGCAGCGCAGACAGGGGGGGGTTGTATGCTTTCTTT | TRBD1 | TRBJ1-1 | TRBV29-1 | many
CASSQLNMGLGGEQYF | TGCGCCAGCAGCCAACTAAATATGGGCCTAGGGGGCGAGCAGTACTTC | . | TRBJ2-7 | TRBV4-1 | many
CASTTPDSNYGYTF | TGCGCCAGCACCACCCCCGACAGCAACTATGGCTACACCTTC | . | TRBJ1-2 | TRBV5-1 | .
CASGRRNEQFF | TGTGCCAGCGGCAGGCGGAATGAGCAGTTCTTC | . | TRBJ2-1 | TRBV11-2 | many
CSARVGGWNTIYF | TGCAGTGCTAGAGTCGGGGGCTGGAACACCATATATTTT | . | TRBJ1-3 | TRBV20-1 | .
CASSFPDRAGGYTF | TGTGCCAGCAGCTTCCCTGACAGGGCCGGGGGCTACACCTTC | TRBD1 | TRBJ1-2 | TRBV12-3/TRBV12-4 | many
CASSLQQGRDTEAFF | TGTGCCAGCAGCCTGCAACAGGGAAGGGACACTGAAGCTTTCTTT | . | TRBJ1-1 | TRBV7-6 | many
CASTERSEQYF | TGTGCCAGCACCGAAAGGAGCGAGCAGTACTTC | . | TRBJ2-7 | TRBV11-2 | few
CATSDLGTAYGYTF | TGTGCCACCAGTGATCTTGGGACGGCCTATGGCTACACCTTC | . | TRBJ1-2 | TRBV24-1 | many
CASRLGETQYF | TGTGCCAGCAGGCTAGGGGAGACCCAGTACTTC | . | TRBJ2-5 | TRBV2 | many
CASSQDESSYTF | TGTGCCAGCAGCCAAGATGAGTCTAGCTACACCTTC | . | TRBJ1-2 | TRBV3-1 | many
CSASHQGASASPLHF | TGCAGTGCTAGCCACCAGGGGGCTTCGGCTTCACCCCTCCACTTT | TRBD1 | TRBJ1-6 | TRBV20-1 | many
CASSQREGADTQYF | TGTGCCAGCAGCCAGAGAGAGGGAGCAGATACGCAGTATTTT | . | TRBJ2-3 | TRBV3-1 | many
CASSPQQGYNEQFF | TGTGCCAGCAGCCCCCAACAGGGGTACAATGAGCAGTTCTTC | TRBD1 | TRBJ2-1 | TRBV7-3 | few
CASSPLGRQGTYEQYF | TGTGCCAGCTCACCTCTAGGGAGACAGGGGACTTACGAGCAGTACTTC | TRBD1 | TRBJ2-7 | TRBV18 | few
CASSSPAGSGANVLTF | TGTGCCAGCAGCTCCCCGGCGGGGAGTGGGGCCAACGTCCTGACTTTC | . | TRBJ2-6 | TRBV28 | many
CSVVARHANTEAFF | TGCAGCGTTGTCGCGAGGCACGCGAACACTGAAGCTTTCTTT | . | TRBJ1-1 | TRBV29-1 | medium-sized
CSALIWRSSYEQYF | TGCAGTGCTTTGATCTGGAGAAGCTCCTACGAGCAGTACTTC | . | TRBJ2-7 | TRBV20-1 | many
CASSQTLAGASTDTQYF | TGTGCCAGCAGCCAAACACTAGCGGGCGCTAGCACAGATACGCAGTATTTT | TRBD2 | TRBJ2-3 | TRBV4-2 | .
CASSPGQGPSREQYF | TGCGCCAGCAGCCCGGGACAGGGACCCTCTCGTGAGCAGTACTTC | TRBD1 | TRBJ2-7 | TRBV4-1 | many
CASSLRQGPERPQHF | TGTGCCAGCAGCCTCCGACAGGGCCCGGAACGGCCCCAGCATTTT | TRBD1 | TRBJ1-5 | TRBV7-2 | many
CASSRGGPRSSATF | TGTGCCAGCAGCCGGGGCGGCCCCCGTAGTTCTGCCACCTTC | . | TRBJ1-2 | TRBV7-6 | .
CASSPTGGTEAFF | TGTGCCAGCAGTCCGACAGGGGGGACTGAAGCTTTCTTT | TRBD1 | TRBJ1-1 | TRBV27 | many
CASSLSGAAQPQHF | TGTGCCAGCAGTTTATCAGGGGCGGCTCAGCCCCAGCATTTT | . | TRBJ1-5 | TRBV28 | many